This T cell receptor beta chain was captured by sequencing in a study of shared clonotypes between healthy human individuals. TCRdb keeps only in-frame clones here, not all; method: immunoSEQ multiplex PCR. The repertoire holds millions of clones, with over 85% as singletons. Per germline, CDR1 MDHEN and CDR2 SYDVKM. The CDR3 spans 13 residues. With V trimmed by 7 bases and J by 4 bases, 5 bases remained unmatched. The source of this sequence is a man younger than 35 in good health. Some clones in this sample may be carry-over from other donors' samples. The sample was naive CD4+ T cells from PBMCs. Subset given: CD45RA+ positively selected. The genes are TRBV28 and TRBJ2-3, with 7 bases aligning to TRBD2. CDR3 in amino acids: CASKKREADTQYF. CDR3 in DNA: TGTGCCAGCAAAAAACGGGAGGCAGATACGCAGTATTTT.